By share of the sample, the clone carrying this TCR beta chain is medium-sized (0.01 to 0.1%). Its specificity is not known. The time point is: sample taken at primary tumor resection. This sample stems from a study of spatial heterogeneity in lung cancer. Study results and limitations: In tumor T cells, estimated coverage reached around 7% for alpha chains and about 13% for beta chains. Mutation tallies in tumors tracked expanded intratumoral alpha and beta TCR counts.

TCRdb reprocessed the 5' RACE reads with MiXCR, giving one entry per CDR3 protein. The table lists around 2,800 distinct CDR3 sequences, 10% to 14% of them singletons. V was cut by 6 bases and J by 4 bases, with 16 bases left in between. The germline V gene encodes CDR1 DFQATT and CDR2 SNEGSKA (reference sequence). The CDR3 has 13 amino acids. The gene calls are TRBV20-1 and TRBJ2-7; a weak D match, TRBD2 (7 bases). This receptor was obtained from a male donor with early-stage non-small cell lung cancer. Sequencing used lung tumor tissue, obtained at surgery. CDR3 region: CSANRGGGYEQYF. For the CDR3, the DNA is TGCAGTGCCAATAGGGGGGGCGGATACGAGCAGTACTTC.